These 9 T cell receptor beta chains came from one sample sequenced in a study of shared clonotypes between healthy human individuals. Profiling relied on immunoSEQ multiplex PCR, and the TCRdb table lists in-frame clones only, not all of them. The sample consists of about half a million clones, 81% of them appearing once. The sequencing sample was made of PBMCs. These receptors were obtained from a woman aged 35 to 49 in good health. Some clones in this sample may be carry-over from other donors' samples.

The CDR3 nucleotides are TGTGCCAGTAGTGTCGGGAGAGACAATGAGCAGTTCTTC. This translates into CASSVGRDNEQFF. The chain recombines TRBV19 with TRBJ2-1; maybe TRBD2 (6 bases). The CDR3 has 13 amino acids. The germline gives CDR1 LNHDA, CDR2 SQIVND (reference sequence). The V gene lost 5 bases and the J gene lost 5 bases, with 10 bases spanning the gap.

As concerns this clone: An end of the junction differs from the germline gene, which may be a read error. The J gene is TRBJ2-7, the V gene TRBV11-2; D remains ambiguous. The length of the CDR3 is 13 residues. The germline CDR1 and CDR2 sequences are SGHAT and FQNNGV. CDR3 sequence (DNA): TGTGCCAGCAGCTTAGGGACCTCCTCCGAGCAGTACTTC. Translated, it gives CASSLGTSSEQYF. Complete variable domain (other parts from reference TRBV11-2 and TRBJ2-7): EAGVAQSPRYKIIEKRQSVAFWCNPISGHATLYWYQQILGQGPKLLIQFQNNGVVDDSQLPKDRFSAERLKGVDSTLKIQPAKLEDSAVYLCASSLGTSSEQYFGPGTRLTVT.

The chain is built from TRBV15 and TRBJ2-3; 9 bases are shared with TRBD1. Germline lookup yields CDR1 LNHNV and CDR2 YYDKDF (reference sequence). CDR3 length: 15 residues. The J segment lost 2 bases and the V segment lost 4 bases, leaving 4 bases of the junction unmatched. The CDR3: CATSTWTGDTDTQYF. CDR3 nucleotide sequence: TGTGCCACCAGCACGTGGACAGGGGACACAGATACGCAGTATTTT.

Here the CDR3 DNA reads TGTGCCAGCAGTTTTTTGGGGCGGGAAGCCTACGAGCAGTACTTC. Amino acid sequence: CASSFLGREAYEQYF. The chain combines TRBV27 with TRBJ2-7; TRBD2 might be the D (6 bases). CDR1 is MNHEY and CDR2 is SMNVEV in the germline V gene (reference sequence). The germline V and J ends were trimmed by 3 bases and 2 bases, with 14 bases remaining between them. The CDR3 is 15 residues long.

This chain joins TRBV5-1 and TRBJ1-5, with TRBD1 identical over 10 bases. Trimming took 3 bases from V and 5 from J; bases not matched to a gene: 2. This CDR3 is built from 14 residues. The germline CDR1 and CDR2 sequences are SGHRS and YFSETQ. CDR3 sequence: CASSWGTGDQPQHF. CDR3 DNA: TGCGCCAGCAGCTGGGGGACAGGGGATCAGCCCCAGCATTTT.

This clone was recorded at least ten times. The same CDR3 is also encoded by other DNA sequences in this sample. The CDR3 loop is CASSIGPAEDQPQHF. The CDR3 DNA is TGTGCCAGTAGTATAGGACCTGCGGAGGATCAGCCCCAGCATTTT. The chain combines TRBV19 with TRBJ1-5; no definite D call. The germline gives CDR1 LNHDA, CDR2 SQIVND (reference sequence). The V and J ends lost 1 base and 5 bases respectively, with 12 bases between them. This CDR3 comprises 15 residues.

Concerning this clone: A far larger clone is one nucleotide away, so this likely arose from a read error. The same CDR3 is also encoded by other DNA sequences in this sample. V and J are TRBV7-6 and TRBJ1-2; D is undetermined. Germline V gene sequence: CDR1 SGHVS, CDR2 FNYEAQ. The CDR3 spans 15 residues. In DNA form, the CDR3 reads TGTGCCAGTAGCTTAGAGGAGGGATTCGGCTATGGCTACACCTTC. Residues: CASSLEEGFGYGYTF.

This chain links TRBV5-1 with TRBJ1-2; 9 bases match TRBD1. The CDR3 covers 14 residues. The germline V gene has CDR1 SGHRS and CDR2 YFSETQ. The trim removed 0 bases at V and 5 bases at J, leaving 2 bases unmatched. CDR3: CASSLDGQGYGYTF. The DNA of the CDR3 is TGCGCCAGCAGCTTGGACGGACAGGGGTATGGCTACACCTTC.

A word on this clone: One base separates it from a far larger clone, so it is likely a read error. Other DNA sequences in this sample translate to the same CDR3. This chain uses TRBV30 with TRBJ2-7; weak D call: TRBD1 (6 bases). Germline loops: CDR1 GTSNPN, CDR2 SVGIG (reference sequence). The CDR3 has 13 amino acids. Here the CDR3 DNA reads TGTGCCTGGAGCCGGGACACCCCCTACGAGCAGTACTTT. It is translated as CAWSRDTPYEQYF.